This T cell receptor beta chain emerged from a study of OX40 agonist ivuxolimab in advanced cancers. Turning to the study itself: At approximately 83% male, the cohort had a mean age of 60 years, ranging from roughly 20 to 90. Eligibility rules accepted prior anti-PD-1, anti-PD-L1 or anti-CTLA-4 therapy, and 35% to 40% had some.

Findings of the study overall: The antigen specificity of the peripheral T cells (those that were expanded) was not determined.

As for this clone: The antigen is not known.

The repertoire was sequenced with immunoSEQ multiplex PCR; TCRdb's copy has only in-frame clones and lacks some. The table includes 45,000 to 60,000 clones, 80% to 95% detected once. The V gene end was trimmed by 4 bases and the J gene end by 4 bases; junction bases not matched to a gene: 6. CDR3 size: 15 residues. CDR1 and CDR2 (germline): SGHDT, YYEEEE. Exclusion of a patient followed from autoimmune disease history or systemic immunosuppression. Specimen: CD4+ or CD8+ T cells sorted from blood, collected in a trial of the OX40 agonist ivuxolimab. The chain is built from TRBV5-6 and TRBJ1-5, with 9 positions matching TRBD1. This receptor was identified in an adult with an advanced solid tumor such as melanoma, head and neck, liver or kidney cancer. Written as DNA, the CDR3 is TGTGCCAGCAGCCTCGGACAGGGGACGAATCAGCCCCAGCATTTT. Translating gives CASSLGQGTNQPQHF.